A selection of T cell receptor beta chains follows, all from one sample in a study of breast tumors, draining lymph nodes, adjacent tissues. TCRdb independently ran MiXCR on the multiplex PCR reads; one entry per CDR3 protein. The sample has approximately 140,000 distinct CDR3 sequences; 32% are singletons. The specimen was axillary lymph node tissue. These TCRs come from a female donor with breast cancer. Some clones in this sample may be carry-over from other donors' samples. The CDR3 runs from the conserved cysteine through the conserved F or W. The order of the fields is D gene, J gene, V gene, clone size, CDR3 protein, CDR3 DNA. The D gene is left open where the match is weak. Clone size is given for some rows only: seen once, a few or many times, or a class if the clone is expanded.

NA | TRBJ1-5 | TRBV4-1 | many | CASSQGGGFQPQHF | TGCGCCAGCAGCCAAGGTGGAGGGTTTCAGCCCCAGCATTTT
TRBD1 | TRBJ2-5 | TRBV19 | many | CASSMGGQEQETQYF | TGTGCCAGTAGTATGGGGGGACAGGAACAAGAGACCCAGTACTTC
NA | TRBJ1-3 | TRBV4-3 | many | CASSQDLERGNTIYF | TGCGCCAGCAGCCAAGATTTAGAACGGGGAAACACCATATATTTT
NA | TRBJ1-5 | TRBV20-1 | many | CSAPLPGGRNQPQHF | TGCAGTGCTCCCCTCCCTGGGGGTCGCAATCAGCCCCAGCATTTT
TRBD2 | TRBJ2-1 | TRBV20-1 | NA | CSARASGGAGEQFF | TGCAGTGCTAGGGCTAGCGGGGGGGCAGGAGAGCAGTTCTTC
NA | TRBJ2-2 | TRBV4-1 | many | CASSPFGVSGELFF | TGCGCCAGCAGCCCCTTTGGTGTTTCCGGGGAGCTGTTTTTT
TRBD1 | TRBJ2-1 | TRBV12-3/TRBV12-4 | many | CASSKRTQGAGSYNEQFF | TGTGCCAGCAGTAAACGAACACAGGGGGCAGGCTCCTACAATGAGCAGTTCTTC
TRBD1 | TRBJ1-6 | TRBV25-1 | NA | CASSLTGVKNPPLHF | TGCGCCAGCAGCTTAACAGGGGTAAAGAATCCACCCCTCCACTTT
NA | TRBJ2-1 | TRBV12-5 | many | CASGPNDRRGEQFF | TGTGCTAGTGGTCCAAACGACAGGCGCGGTGAGCAGTTCTTC
NA | TRBJ2-6 | TRBV7-2 | NA | CASSLGASGANVLPF | TGTGCCAGCAGCTTAGGGGCCTCTGGGGCCAACGTCCTGCCTTTC
NA | TRBJ2-2 | TRBV7-9 | once | CASRHQNAGELFF | TGTGCCAGCAGGCATCAGAACGCCGGGGAGCTGTTTTTT
NA | TRBJ1-2 | TRBV20-1 | many | CSARGNNYGYTF | TGCAGTGCTAGAGGCAATAACTATGGCTACACCTTC
TRBD1 | TRBJ2-5 | TRBV12-5 | NA | CASGLGQGSGGGETQYF | TGTGCCAGTGGTTTGGGACAGGGGTCAGGGGGCGGGGAGACCCAGTACTTC
NA | TRBJ1-6 | TRBV7-9 | many | CASSPTQQGLNSPLHF | TGTGCCAGCAGCCCCACCCAGCAGGGGTTAAATTCACCCCTCCACTTT
NA | TRBJ1-2 | TRBV27 | few | CASSLVGAPYGYTF | TGTGCCAGCAGTTTAGTGGGGGCCCCATATGGCTACACCTTC
NA | TRBJ1-6 | TRBV7-2 | NA | CASSFAGTNSPLHF | TGTGCCAGCAGCTTCGCAGGGACAAATTCACCCCTCCACTTT
TRBD2 | TRBJ2-5 | TRBV20-1 | many | CSAPAERGWQETQYF | TGCAGTGCTCCTGCGGAGCGGGGGTGGCAAGAGACCCAGTACTTC
NA | TRBJ2-6 | TRBV12-3/TRBV12-4 | many | CASSYPGSGANVLTF | TGTGCCAGCAGTTATCCCGGCTCTGGGGCCAACGTCCTGACTTTC
TRBD2 | TRBJ2-7 | TRBV11-3 | NA | CASSFRSSGGLYEQYF | TGTGCCAGCAGCTTCCGGAGTAGCGGGGGACTATACGAGCAGTACTTC
TRBD1 | TRBJ1-6 | TRBV12-3/TRBV12-4 | many | CASSEGDRVGPLHF | TGTGCCAGCAGTGAGGGGGACAGGGTTGGACCCCTCCACTTT
NA | TRBJ1-4 | TRBV18 | many | CASSPGESNEKLFF | TGTGCCAGCTCACCCGGAGAATCTAATGAAAAACTGTTTTTT
TRBD2 | TRBJ2-1 | TRBV20-1 | many | CSAIPTSGGFDEQFF | TGCAGTGCTATCCCGACTAGCGGGGGGTTTGATGAGCAGTTCTTC
NA | TRBJ2-3 | TRBV10-3 | many | CAIGGNTDTQYF | TGTGCCATAGGAGGGAACACAGATACGCAGTATTTT
NA | TRBJ1-5 | TRBV2 | many | CASSDNYSNQPQHF | TGTGCCAGCAGTGACAATTATAGCAATCAGCCCCAGCATTTT
NA | TRBJ2-5 | TRBV6-2/TRBV6-3 | few | CASSYSSYSYETQYF | TGTGCCAGCAGTTACTCCTCTTACTCCTACGAGACCCAGTACTTC
TRBD1 | TRBJ1-4 | TRBV7-9 | NA | CACSLETGAGRLFF | TGTGCCTGCAGCTTAGAGACAGGGGCCGGTCGACTGTTTTTT
NA | TRBJ2-3 | TRBV9 | many | CASSVLGTDTQYF | TGTGCCAGCAGCGTCCTTGGGACAGATACGCAGTATTTT
NA | TRBJ2-3 | TRBV7-8 | many | CASSLAQAPSTQYF | TGTGCCAGCAGCTTAGCTCAAGCCCCTTCTACGCAGTATTTT
NA | TRBJ1-2 | TRBV10-1 | few | CASSFDGSYGYTF | TGCGCCAGCAGTTTCGACGGGAGCTATGGCTACACCTTC
TRBD1 | TRBJ1-1 | TRBV5-1 | NA | CASSLTGTANTEAFF | TGCGCCAGCAGCTTAACCGGGACAGCGAACACTGAAGCTTTCTTT
TRBD1 | TRBJ2-5 | TRBV7-9 | many | CASSHSLDRAETQYF | TGTGCCAGCAGCCATAGCCTGGACAGGGCCGAGACCCAGTACTTC
NA | TRBJ2-5 | TRBV20-1 | NA | CSARDRGQTQYF | TGCAGTGCTAGAGATAGAGGACAGACCCAGTACTTC
NA | TRBJ1-1 | TRBV3-1 | NA | CASSSGSFDTEAFF | TGTGCCAGCAGCTCAGGGAGTTTCGACACTGAAGCTTTCTTT
NA | TRBJ2-1 | TRBV4-1 | many | CASSHQTSLSYNEQFF | TGCGCCAGCAGCCATCAGACTAGTCTTTCCTACAATGAGCAGTTCTTC
TRBD1 | TRBJ2-4 | TRBV15 | many | CATSRDRGGTGRNIQYF | TGTGCCACCAGCAGAGATCGAGGGGGGACAGGGAGAAACATTCAGTACTTC
NA | TRBJ2-1 | TRBV11-2 | many | CASSLLTGSYNEQFF | TGTGCCAGCAGCTTATTAACCGGCTCCTACAATGAGCAGTTCTTC
NA | TRBJ1-1 | TRBV12-3/TRBV12-4 | once | CASSLAPQGRTEAFF | TGTGCCAGCAGTTTAGCCCCGCAGGGGCGAACTGAAGCTTTCTTT
NA | TRBJ1-6 | TRBV5-1 | many | CASSPTGDSPLHF | TGCGCCAGCAGCCCGACGGGTGATTCACCCCTCCACTTT
TRBD2 | TRBJ2-1 | TRBV5-5 | NA | CASSLGLAGEQFF | TGTGCCAGCAGCCTCGGACTAGCTGGGGAGCAGTTCTTC
TRBD1 | TRBJ1-3 | TRBV28 | many | CASSLEDRAADTIYF | TGTGCCAGCAGTTTAGAGGACAGGGCGGCAGACACCATATATTTT
TRBD1 | TRBJ2-4 | TRBV7-2 | many | CASSLHTGGGGIQYF | TGTGCCAGCAGCTTACATACAGGGGGTGGGGGCATTCAGTACTTC
NA | TRBJ1-3 | TRBV3-1 | NA | CASSPGARSGPIYF | TGTGCCAGCAGCCCAGGGGCCCGCTCGGGCCCCATATATTTT
TRBD1 | TRBJ2-5 | TRBV20-1 | many | CSARDLGSRGQGSETQYF | TGCAGTGCTAGAGATTTGGGATCGCGGGGACAGGGTTCGGAGACCCAGTACTTC
TRBD2 | TRBJ2-3 | TRBV11-2 | many | CASSLQIAGTQYF | TGTGCCAGCAGCTTACAGATAGCGGGAACGCAGTATTTT
TRBD1 | TRBJ1-2 | TRBV4-3 | many | CASSQEGQGGHGYTF | TGCGCCAGCAGCCAAGAGGGACAGGGGGGACATGGCTACACCTTC
NA | TRBJ1-2 | TRBV20-1 | many | CSAGRQNYGYTF | TGCAGTGCTGGGAGACAGAACTATGGCTACACCTTC
NA | TRBJ1-3 | TRBV28 | NA | CHSASLGVSGNTIYF | TGTCACAGTGCTAGTTTGGGTGTCTCTGGAAACACCATATATTTT
TRBD1 | TRBJ2-2 | TRBV11-3 | many | CASSSDRENTGELFF | TGTGCCAGCAGCTCGGACAGGGAGAACACCGGGGAGCTGTTTTTT
TRBD1 | TRBJ2-1 | TRBV11-2 | NA | CASSLGQGQQFF | TGTGCCAGCAGCTTGGGACAGGGGCAGCAGTTCTTC
NA | TRBJ1-3 | TRBV5-4 | few | CASSFGPQFGNTIYF | TGTGCCAGCAGCTTCGGGCCTCAGTTCGGAAACACCATATATTTT
NA | TRBJ2-7 | TRBV5-1 | many | CASSLKSAGAYEQYF | TGCGCCAGCAGCTTGAAATCGGCTGGTGCCTACGAGCAGTACTTC
NA | TRBJ1-1 | TRBV5-5 | NA | CASSKVGTEAFF | TGTGCCAGCAGCAAAGTAGGCACTGAAGCTTTCTTT
NA | TRBJ1-2 | TRBV12-3/TRBV12-4 | many | CASRLVGSYTF | TGTGCCAGCAGACTAGTAGGGTCCTACACCTTC
NA | TRBJ1-2 | TRBV27 | NA | CASSPRTTGLGGYTF | TGTGCCAGCAGTCCCAGAACCACAGGGTTAGGGGGCTACACCTTC